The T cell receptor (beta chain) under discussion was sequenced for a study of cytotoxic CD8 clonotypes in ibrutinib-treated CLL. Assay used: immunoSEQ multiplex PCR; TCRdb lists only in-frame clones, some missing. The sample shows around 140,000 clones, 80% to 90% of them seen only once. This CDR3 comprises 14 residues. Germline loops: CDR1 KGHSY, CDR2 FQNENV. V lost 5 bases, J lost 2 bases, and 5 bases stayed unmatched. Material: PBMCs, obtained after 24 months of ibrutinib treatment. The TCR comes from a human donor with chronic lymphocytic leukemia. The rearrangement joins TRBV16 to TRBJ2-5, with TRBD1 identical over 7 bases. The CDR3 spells CASSSGTVQETQYF. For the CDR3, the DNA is TGTGCCAGCAGCTCGGGGACAGTTCAAGAGACCCAGTACTTC.